A single sample gave rise to the 32 T cell receptor beta chains below, sequenced in a study of blood T cell repertoires in COVID-19. Sequencing was performed with immunoSEQ multiplex PCR; in TCRdb, only in-frame clones are kept and a portion is missing. The sample holds about 240,000 clones, approximately 90% seen once. The sequenced material came from peripheral blood. These receptors were collected from a woman between 50 and 59 years old with COVID-19, enrolled during active disease.

This clone was seen a single time. The CDR3, as DNA: TGTGCCAGCAGCCAAACCCCGCGAAGTCTAGCCAAAAACATTCAGTACTTC. This gives the protein CASSQTPRSLAKNIQYF. The chain carries TRBV3-1 (or the pseudogene TRBV3-2) and TRBJ2-4; unclear D gene. The germline CDR1 and CDR2 sequences are LGHDT and YNNKEL (reference sequence). The germline V and J ends were trimmed by 2 bases and 0 bases, with 14 bases remaining between them. The CDR3 covers 17 residues.

The chain uses TRBV10-3 and TRBJ1-2, with 9 bases that match TRBD1. The V gene end was trimmed by 8 bases and the J gene end by 2 bases; junction bases not matched to a gene: 3. CDR3 length equals 13 residues. Looked up from germline, CDR1 is ENHRY and CDR2 is SYGVKD. The CDR3 DNA sequence: TGTGCCATCCAGGGACAGGGCAACTATGGCTACACCTTC. This sequence encodes CAIQGQGNYGYTF.

The chain employs TRBV27 and TRBJ1-5, with D perhaps matching TRBD1 (6 bases). This CDR3 has 16 residues. With 2 bases removed from V and 2 bases from J, the gap between germline ends came to 13 bases. CDR1 is MNHEY and CDR2 is SMNVEV in the germline V gene (reference sequence). The CDR3 region is CASSLTQGWGNQPQHF. The DNA of the CDR3 is TGTGCCAGCAGTTTAACACAGGGATGGGGCAATCAGCCCCAGCATTTT.

This chain uses TRBV30 with TRBJ1-1; D is uncertain. The CDR3 has 13 residues. Germline V CDR1 and CDR2: GTSNPN, SVGIG (reference sequence). Trimming stripped 4 bases from V and 4 bases from J, with 13 bases between. CDR3 region: CAWNSQEGTEAFF. DNA for the CDR3: TGTGCCTGGAACTCCCAGGAGGGCACTGAAGCTTTCTTT.

In this sample, this clone turned up a few times. V is TRBV28 and J is TRBJ1-5; D call uncertain. Trimming took off 3 bases at V and 6 bases at J, with 9 bases between the two ends. Germline V gives CDR1 MDHEN, CDR2 SYDVKM. The CDR3 totals 13 residues. The DNA of the CDR3 is TGTGCCAGCAGTTTGGGTCGGGTTCAGCCCCAGCATTTT. Its translation: CASSLGRVQPQHF.

The chain links TRBV6-1 to TRBJ2-5; TRBD1 aligns across 7 bases. The V gene end was trimmed by 4 bases and the J gene end by 5 bases; junction bases not matched to a gene: 13. The CDR3 is 16 residues long. Germline-derived CDR1 and CDR2 are MNHNS and SASEGT. In DNA, the CDR3 is TGTGCCAGCAGTGTAATGAGGAGCAGGGGGAGTGAGACCCAGTACTTC. Its protein is CASSVMRSRGSETQYF.

The CDR3, as DNA: TGCGCCAGCTCTCCTCGTATTCCGGGACAAATCCTCGATAGCACAGATACGCAGTATTTT. The encoded protein is CASSPRIPGQILDSTDTQYF. The genes are TRBV5-1 and TRBJ2-3, with a weak D call TRBD1 (6 bases). CDR1 SGHRS and CDR2 YFSETQ come from the germline V gene. The CDR3 contains 20 residues. The V end was cut by 7 bases, the J end by 0 bases, with 30 bases between.

This clone was observed a handful of times. The V call is TRBV7-2, the J call TRBJ1-5; weak D call: TRBD1 (5 bases). V was shortened by 2 bases and J by 4 bases, with 12 bases between the two germline ends. The CDR3 is made up of 15 amino acids. Germline V CDR1 and CDR2: SGHTA, FQGNSA. As DNA, the CDR3 is TGTGCCAGCAGCTTAACGACAGACCCGAATCAGCCCCAGCATTTT. Protein product: CASSLTTDPNQPQHF.

This clone came up once. The CDR3 sequence is CASSLSQGSYEQYF. The CDR3 nucleotides are TGTGCCAGCAGTTTATCGCAGGGTTCGTACGAGCAGTACTTC. The V call is TRBV27, the J call TRBJ2-7; the D gene is possibly TRBD1 (5 bases). Germline assignment: CDR1 MNHEY and CDR2 SMNVEV (reference sequence). Trimming cost V 0 bases and J 4 bases, with 10 bases left between them. The CDR3 runs 14 residues.

This CDR3 reads CASSPRVRAWGTDTQYF. Written as DNA, the CDR3 is TGTGCCAGCAGCCCGCGGGTTCGGGCTTGGGGCACAGATACGCAGTATTTT. The genes are TRBV3-1 (or the pseudogene TRBV3-2) and TRBJ2-3; TRBD2 might be the D (5 bases). The germline V gene has CDR1 LGHDT and CDR2 YNNKEL (reference sequence). The V end was cut by 4 bases, the J end by 1 base, with 18 bases between. The CDR3 loop spans 17 amino acids.

This clone showed up just once. V and J are TRBV27 and TRBJ2-5; 7 nucleotides align to TRBD1. With V trimmed by 4 bases and J by 4 bases, 9 bases remained unmatched. The CDR3 is made up of 15 amino acids. CDR1 MNHEY and CDR2 SMNVEV come from the germline V gene (reference sequence). The CDR3 sequence is CASSSPYRGRETQYF. CDR3 nucleotide sequence: TGTGCCAGCAGTTCACCCTACAGGGGAAGAGAGACCCAGTACTTC.

This sequence joins TRBV27 and TRBJ1-6; maybe TRBD1 (6 bases). CDR3 length: 13 residues. V was cut by 10 bases and J by 6 bases, with 13 bases left in between. The V gene's germline CDR1 is MNHEY and CDR2 SMNVEV (reference sequence). In DNA form, the CDR3 reads TGTGCCACCTCGGACAGCTTTAATTCACCCCTCCACTTT. Amino acid sequence: CATSDSFNSPLHF.

This clone was counted a single time. This chain uses TRBV5-1 with TRBJ1-2, with TRBD1 identical over 7 bases. The germline gives CDR1 SGHRS, CDR2 YFSETQ. Unmatched junction bases numbered 11, after V lost 4 bases and J lost 2 bases. The CDR3 covers 16 residues. The CDR3 sequence: CASSPLQGQPNYGYTF. CDR3 coding DNA: TGCGCCAGCAGCCCACTACAGGGACAGCCGAACTATGGCTACACCTTC.

V and J are TRBV3-1 (or the pseudogene TRBV3-2) and TRBJ2-1; tentatively, D is TRBD1 (5 bases). This CDR3 has 15 amino acids. Germline V CDR1 and CDR2: LGHDT, YNNKEL (reference sequence). V lost 4 bases and J lost 0, with 10 bases in between. The CDR3 region has the DNA TGTGCCAGCAGCCGGGGCGGTAGCTCCTACAATGAGCAGTTCTTC. This sequence encodes CASSRGGSSYNEQFF.

The chain combines TRBV3-1 (or the pseudogene TRBV3-2) with TRBJ2-7; TRBD2 aligns across 7 bases. CDR3 length: 13 amino acids. V lost 3 bases to trimming and J lost 4 bases; unmatched junction nucleotides: 3. The germline CDR1 and CDR2 sequences are LGHDT and YNNKEL (reference sequence). The CDR3 sequence: CASSQGGEYEQYV. The CDR3 DNA follows: TGTGCCAGCAGCCAGGGAGGGGAGTACGAGCAGTACGTC.

The chain has TRBV6-6 and TRBJ1-6; 8 nucleotides agree with TRBD1. CDR3 length: 17 residues. Unmatched junction bases numbered 17, after V lost 6 bases and J lost 10 bases. Germline CDR1 MNHNY, CDR2 SVGAGI (reference sequence). CDR3 DNA: TGTGCCAGCAGCCGAAGGCCGGACAGGGAAGAGCGATCACCCCTCCACTTT. The encoded protein is CASSRRPDREERSPLHF.

The chain has TRBV19 and TRBJ1-4; TRBD1 is a possible D gene (5 bases). CDR1 is LNHDA, CDR2 SQIVND, per germline (reference sequence). This CDR3 contains 14 residues. Trimming took off 5 bases at V and 6 bases at J, with 13 bases between the two ends. CDR3 DNA sequence: TGTGCCAGTAGTCCAGCGGGGGGATATGAAAAACTGTTTTTT. The encoded protein is CASSPAGGYEKLFF. Full variable domain (missing parts from reference TRBV19 and TRBJ1-4): DGGITQSPKYLFRKEGQNVTLSCEQNLNHDAMYWYRQDPGQGLRLIYYSQIVNDFQKGDIAEGYSVSREKKESFPLTVTSAQKNPTAFYLCASSPAGGYEKLFFGSGTQLSVL.

The sample holds a few counts of this clone. The genes are TRBV7-9 and TRBJ2-7; 12 nucleotides align to TRBD2. Germline-derived CDR1 and CDR2 are SEHNR and FQNEAQ (reference sequence). The CDR3 is 14 residues long. Trimming cost V 3 bases and J 5 bases; bases outside gene matches: 2. CDR3 sequence: CASSLTSGGNEQYF. In DNA, the CDR3 is TGTGCCAGCAGCTTGACTAGCGGGGGAAACGAGCAGTACTTC.

The chain employs TRBV28 and TRBJ2-3, with TRBD2 matching over 11 bases. J gave up 1 base and V 8 bases, and 17 bases lay outside the gene matches. There are 19 residues in the CDR3. Germline V gene data show CDR1 as MDHEN and CDR2 as SYDVKM. This chain's CDR3 is CASLGGSNLAGGRTDTQYF. The DNA of the CDR3 is TGTGCCAGCCTGGGAGGATCCAATTTAGCGGGGGGGCGCACAGATACGCAGTATTTT.

The rearrangement links TRBV30 to TRBJ2-7; D possibly corresponds to TRBD1 (6 bases). CDR3 length: 12 residues. The germline V and J ends were trimmed by 3 bases and 4 bases, with 10 bases remaining between them. In germline, CDR1 is GTSNPN, CDR2 SVGIG (reference sequence). The CDR3 DNA reads TGTGCCTGGAGCTTACAGGGTTACGAGCAGTACTTC. Its protein product is CAWSLQGYEQYF.

The rearrangement joins TRBV30 to TRBJ1-5; D is perhaps TRBD1 (6 bases). Trimming stripped 0 bases from V and 3 bases from J, with 12 bases between. The CDR3 has 15 amino acids. Germline CDR1 and CDR2: GTSNPN and SVGIG (reference sequence). The CDR3 DNA is TGTGCCTGGAGTGTACGGGGGGCCCTCAATCAGCCCCAGCATTTT. This gives the protein CAWSVRGALNQPQHF.

In its sample, this clone was seen a few times. No DNA is shown, since the ends of the CDR3 on it are uncertain; the CDR3 is the one TCRdb lists. J is TRBJ2-5 and V is TRBV6-5; TRBD1, the D gene given by the table, was not confirmed from the DNA. Germline values: CDR1 MNHEY, CDR2 SVGAGI. Counting both end residues, the CDR3 totals 14 amino acids. The CDR3 reads CASILDRYQETQYF.

The chain carries TRBV21-1 and TRBJ2-1; the table calls TRBD1, which could not be checked here. TRBV21-1 is a documented pseudogene. The length of the CDR3 is 15 residues. The CDR3 spells CASSPRTGTKNEQFF. The CDR3 nucleotides read TGTGCCAGCAGCCCTCGTACCGGGACAAAGAATGAGCAGTTCTTC.

The J gene is TRBJ1-2, the V gene TRBV5-4; the D gene is possibly TRBD1 (5 bases). Trimming took 4 bases from V and 1 from J, leaving 11 bases between them. Per the germline V gene, CDR1 is SGHNT and CDR2 is YYREEE (reference sequence). This CDR3 has 14 residues. The chain's CDR3 is CASSPTQGNYGYTF. In nucleotides, the CDR3 is TGTGCCAGCAGCCCCACCCAGGGTAACTATGGCTACACCTTC. The full variable domain, in which reference TRBV5-4 and TRBJ1-2 provide the parts outside the CDR3, is ETGVTQSPTHLIKTRGQQVTLRCSSQSGHNTVSWYQQALGQGPQFIFQYYREEENGRGNFPPRFSGLQFPNYSSELNVNALELDDSALYLCASSPTQGNYGYTFGSGTRLTVV.

This clone was detected only once. This sequence joins TRBV15 and TRBJ2-7, with 12 bases aligning to TRBD1. This CDR3 region has 17 residues. With V trimmed by 3 bases and J by 0 bases, 6 bases remained unmatched. The germline CDR1 and CDR2 sequences are LNHNV and YYDKDF (reference sequence). CDR3 nucleotide sequence: TGTGCCACCAGCAGGTTGGGACAGGGGGCCCACTCCTACGAGCAGTACTTC. It translates to CATSRLGQGAHSYEQYF.

The CDR3 DNA sequence: TGTGCCAGCAGCCCCGACAGGGTGTCAGGAAACACCATATATTTT. Encoded protein: CASSPDRVSGNTIYF. The rearrangement uses TRBV6-5 and TRBJ1-3; TRBD1 matches 7 bases. The length of the CDR3 is 15 residues. The junction had 9 bases not matched to a gene; V was cut back by 6 bases and J by 4 bases. CDR1 and CDR2 (germline): MNHEY, SVGAGI.

V usage is TRBV5-1 and J usage is TRBJ2-2, with no clear D. V was cut by 3 bases and J by 5 bases, with 14 bases left in between. Germline V gene sequence: CDR1 SGHRS, CDR2 YFSETQ. The CDR3 contains 15 residues. The CDR3 bases are TGCGCCAGCAGCTATAATCTCGGAGTGACCGGGGAGCTGTTTTTT. As protein: CASSYNLGVTGELFF.

The rearrangement links TRBV5-5 to TRBJ2-5; perhaps TRBD1 as D (6 bases). This CDR3 has 13 amino acids. V lost 2 bases and J lost 5, with 10 bases in between. Germline values: CDR1 SGHKS, CDR2 YYEKEE (reference sequence). The CDR3 protein is CASSFRGWETQYF. The CDR3 coding sequence is TGTGCCAGCAGCTTCAGGGGATGGGAGACCCAGTACTTC.

This clone has a single count. The chain is built from TRBV6-4 and TRBJ2-2, with D possibly being TRBD1 (6 bases). V lost 6 bases and J 2 bases, leaving 10 bases between the germline ends. This CDR3 is built from 14 residues. CDR1 and CDR2 from the germline V gene are MRHNA and SNTAGT. The CDR3: CASREGHNTGELFF. For the CDR3, the DNA is TGTGCCAGCAGAGAGGGACATAACACCGGGGAGCTGTTTTTT.

This clone was seen only once. The chain carries TRBV5-1 and TRBJ2-4; 10 nucleotides line up with TRBD1. The length of the CDR3 is 15 residues. The germline V gene has CDR1 SGHRS and CDR2 YFSETQ. V dropped 4 bases and J dropped 7; count of bases not matched to a gene: 8. The CDR3 is CASSPSTGGRNIQYF. In nucleotides, the CDR3 is TGCGCCAGCAGCCCTTCGACAGGGGGCAGGAACATTCAGTACTTC.

The rearrangement uses TRBV5-6 and TRBJ2-7; maybe TRBD1 (5 bases). Trimming pared 0 bases from V and 4 bases from J, leaving 11 bases between. The CDR3 has 14 amino acids. CDR1 SGHDT and CDR2 YYEEEE come from the germline V gene. The CDR3 region has the DNA TGTGCCAGCAGCTTGGCCGGACAAACATACGAGCAGTACGTC. Translated: CASSLAGQTYEQYV.

The V and J genes are TRBV19 and TRBJ1-1; TRBD1 might be the D (5 bases). V gave up 4 bases and J gave up 2 bases, with 23 bases separating them. Germline values: CDR1 LNHDA, CDR2 SQIVND (reference sequence). The CDR3 runs 18 residues. CDR3 sequence reads: CASSTNPGRGGQNTEAFF. DNA of the CDR3: TGTGCCAGTAGTACCAATCCAGGGAGGGGCGGTCAAAACACTGAAGCTTTCTTT.